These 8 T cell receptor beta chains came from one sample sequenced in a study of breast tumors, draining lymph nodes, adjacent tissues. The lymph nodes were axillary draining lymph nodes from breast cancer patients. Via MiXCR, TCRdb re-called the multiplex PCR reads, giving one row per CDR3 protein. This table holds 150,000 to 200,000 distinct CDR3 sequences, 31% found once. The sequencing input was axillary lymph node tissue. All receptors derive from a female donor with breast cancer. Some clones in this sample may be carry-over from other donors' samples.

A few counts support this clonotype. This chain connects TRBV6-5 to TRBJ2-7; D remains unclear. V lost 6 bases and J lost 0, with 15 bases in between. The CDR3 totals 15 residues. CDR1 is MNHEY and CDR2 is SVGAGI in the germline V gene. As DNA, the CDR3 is TGTGCCAGCAGCCCTCGAGGTTTTCTCTCCTACGAGCAGTACTTC. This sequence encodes CASSPRGFLSYEQYF.

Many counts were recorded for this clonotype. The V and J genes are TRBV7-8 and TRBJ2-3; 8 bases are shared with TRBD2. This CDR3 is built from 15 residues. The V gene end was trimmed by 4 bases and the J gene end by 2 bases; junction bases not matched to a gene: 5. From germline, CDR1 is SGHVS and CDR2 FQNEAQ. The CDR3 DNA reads TGTGCCAGCAGCTCCCGGGGGGGCGACACAGATACGCAGTATTTT. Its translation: CASSSRGGDTDTQYF.

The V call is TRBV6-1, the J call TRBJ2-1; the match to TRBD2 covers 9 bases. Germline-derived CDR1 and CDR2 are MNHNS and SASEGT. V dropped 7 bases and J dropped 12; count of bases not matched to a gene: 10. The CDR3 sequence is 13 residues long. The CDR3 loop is CASNPGGREGQFF. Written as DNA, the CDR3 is TGTGCCAGCAATCCTGGGGGGCGGGAGGGGCAGTTCTTC.

The CDR3 DNA reads as TGCAGTGCTAGAGCGCGGACAGGAAGGGCTTTCTTT. This codes for CSARARTGRAFF. The chain employs TRBV20-1 and TRBJ1-1; TRBD1 matches 7 bases. Germline CDR1 DFQATT, CDR2 SNEGSKA (reference sequence). Trimming at V came to 1 base and at J to 11 bases, leaving 7 bases not matched to a gene. This CDR3 comprises 12 residues.

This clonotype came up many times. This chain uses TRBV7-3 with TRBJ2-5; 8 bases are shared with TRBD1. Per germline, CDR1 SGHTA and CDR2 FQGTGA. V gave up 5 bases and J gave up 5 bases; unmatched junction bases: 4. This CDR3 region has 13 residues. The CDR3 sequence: CASSRDRGETQYF. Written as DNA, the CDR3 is TGTGCCAGCAGCCGAGACAGGGGTGAGACCCAGTACTTC.

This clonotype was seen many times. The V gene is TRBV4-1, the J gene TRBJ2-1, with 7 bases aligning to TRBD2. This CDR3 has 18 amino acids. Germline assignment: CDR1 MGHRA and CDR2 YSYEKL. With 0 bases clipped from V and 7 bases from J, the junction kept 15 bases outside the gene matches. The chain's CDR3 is CASSQDRAGAYTLNEQFF. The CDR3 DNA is TGCGCCAGCAGCCAAGATCGTGCGGGAGCTTATACATTAAATGAGCAGTTCTTC.

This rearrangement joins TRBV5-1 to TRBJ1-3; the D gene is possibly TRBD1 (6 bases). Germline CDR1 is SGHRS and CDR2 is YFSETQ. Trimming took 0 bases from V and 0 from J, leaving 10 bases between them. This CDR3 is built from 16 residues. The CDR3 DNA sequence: TGCGCCAGCAGCTTGGTCACAGGGAACTCTGGAAACACCATATATTTT. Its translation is CASSLVTGNSGNTIYF.

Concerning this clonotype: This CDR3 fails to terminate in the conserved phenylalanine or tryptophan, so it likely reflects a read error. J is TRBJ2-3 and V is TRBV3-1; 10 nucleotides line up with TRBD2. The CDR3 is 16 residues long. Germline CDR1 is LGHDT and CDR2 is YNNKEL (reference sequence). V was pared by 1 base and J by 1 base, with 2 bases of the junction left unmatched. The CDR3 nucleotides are TGTGCCAGCAGCCAAGTTAGCGGGGGGCGCACAGATACGCAGTATCTT. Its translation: CASSQVSGGRTDTQYL.